The rows below give T cell receptor beta chains drawn from one sample of a study of OX40 agonist ivuxolimab in advanced cancers. Only in-frame clones appear in the TCRdb table, and some are missing; sequencing was by immunoSEQ multiplex PCR. The sample includes several hundred clones, about 61% seen only once; the top ten take about 25%. Collection took place in a trial of the OX40 agonist ivuxolimab. These TCRs come from an adult with an advanced solid tumor such as melanoma, head and neck, liver or kidney cancer. Both conserved end residues are trimmed from each CDR3. The size field is filled for only some rows; it gives once, few, many or a size class.

cdr3_aa: ASSYGSTYGYT
j_call: TRBJ1-2
clone_size: NA
v_call: TRBV19

cdr3_aa: ASSRQGDAVGDTQY
j_call: TRBJ2-3
clone_size: few
v_call: TRBV18

cdr3_aa: ASGFSPQAF
j_call: TRBJ1-1
clone_size: NA
v_call: TRBV12-5

cdr3_aa: AWSYLDDTQY
j_call: TRBJ2-3
clone_size: NA
v_call: TRBV30

cdr3_aa: ASSMGTAGGEKLF
j_call: TRBJ1-4
clone_size: NA
v_call: TRBV19

cdr3_aa: ASSLGTSAKAYEQY
j_call: TRBJ2-7
clone_size: NA
v_call: TRBV9

cdr3_aa: ASSGTENTEAF
j_call: TRBJ1-1
clone_size: NA
v_call: TRBV6-8

cdr3_aa: ASSIDHIYGGEKLF
j_call: TRBJ1-4
clone_size: few
v_call: TRBV19

cdr3_aa: ASSGLAGGPYNEQF
j_call: TRBJ2-1
clone_size: NA
v_call: TRBV11-3

cdr3_aa: ASSFDRGNTIY
j_call: TRBJ1-3
clone_size: NA
v_call: TRBV7-2

cdr3_aa: ATSRSPGFVEQY
j_call: TRBJ2-7
clone_size: NA
v_call: TRBV15

cdr3_aa: AIRGTSPYEQY
j_call: TRBJ2-7
clone_size: NA
v_call: TRBV6-8

cdr3_aa: ASSLGGTPGEDTQY
j_call: TRBJ2-3
clone_size: NA
v_call: TRBV11-3

cdr3_aa: ASSPAASGNEQF
j_call: TRBJ2-1
clone_size: few
v_call: TRBV11-3

cdr3_aa: ASSLRGVYEQY
j_call: TRBJ2-7
clone_size: few
v_call: TRBV6-8

cdr3_aa: ASSSRGGTNQPQH
j_call: TRBJ1-5
clone_size: NA
v_call: TRBV28